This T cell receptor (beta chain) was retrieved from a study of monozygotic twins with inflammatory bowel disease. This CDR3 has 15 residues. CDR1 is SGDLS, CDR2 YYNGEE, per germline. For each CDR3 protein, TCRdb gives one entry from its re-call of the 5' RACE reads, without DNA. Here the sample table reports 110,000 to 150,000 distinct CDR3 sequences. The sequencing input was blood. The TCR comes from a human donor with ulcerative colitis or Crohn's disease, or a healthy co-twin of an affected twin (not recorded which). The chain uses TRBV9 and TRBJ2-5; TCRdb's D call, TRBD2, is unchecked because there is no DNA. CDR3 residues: CASSAGLAGGETQYF.